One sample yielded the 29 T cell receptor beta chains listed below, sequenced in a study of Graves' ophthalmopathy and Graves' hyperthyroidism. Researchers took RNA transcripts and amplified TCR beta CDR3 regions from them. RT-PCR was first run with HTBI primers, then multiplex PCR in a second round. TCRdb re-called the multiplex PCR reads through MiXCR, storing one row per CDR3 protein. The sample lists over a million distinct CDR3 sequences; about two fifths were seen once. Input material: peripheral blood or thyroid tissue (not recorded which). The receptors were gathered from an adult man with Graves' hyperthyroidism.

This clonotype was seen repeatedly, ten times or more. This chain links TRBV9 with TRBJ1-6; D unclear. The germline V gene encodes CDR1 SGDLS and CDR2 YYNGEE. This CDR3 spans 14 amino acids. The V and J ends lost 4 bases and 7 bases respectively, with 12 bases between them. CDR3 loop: CASSLRRENSPLHF. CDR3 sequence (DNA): TGTGCCAGCAGCCTACGACGCGAGAATTCACCCCTCCACTTT.

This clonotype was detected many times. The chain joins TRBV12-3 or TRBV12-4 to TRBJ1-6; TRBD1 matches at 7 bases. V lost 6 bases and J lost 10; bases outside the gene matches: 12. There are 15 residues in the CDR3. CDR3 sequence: CASSFGDRVESPLHF. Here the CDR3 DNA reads TGTGCCAGCAGCTTCGGAGACAGGGTGGAATCACCCCTCCACTTT.

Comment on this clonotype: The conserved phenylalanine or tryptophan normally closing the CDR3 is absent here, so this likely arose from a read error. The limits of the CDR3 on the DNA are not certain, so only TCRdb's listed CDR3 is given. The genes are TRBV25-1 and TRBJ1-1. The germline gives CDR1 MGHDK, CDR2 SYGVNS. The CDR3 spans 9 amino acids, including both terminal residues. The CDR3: CASSESGFY.

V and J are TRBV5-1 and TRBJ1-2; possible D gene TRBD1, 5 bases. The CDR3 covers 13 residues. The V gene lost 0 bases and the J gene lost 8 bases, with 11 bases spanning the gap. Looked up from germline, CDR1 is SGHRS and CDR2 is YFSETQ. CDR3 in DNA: TGCGCCAGCAGCTTGGGACTAAGGGGAGGCTACACCTTC. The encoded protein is CASSLGLRGGYTF.

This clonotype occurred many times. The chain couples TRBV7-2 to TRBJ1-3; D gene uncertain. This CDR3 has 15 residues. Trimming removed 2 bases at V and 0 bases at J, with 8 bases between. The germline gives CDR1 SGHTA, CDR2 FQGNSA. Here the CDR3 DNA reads TGTGCCAGCAGCTTAAGTGCCGGCTCTGGAAACACCATATATTTT. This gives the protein CASSLSAGSGNTIYF. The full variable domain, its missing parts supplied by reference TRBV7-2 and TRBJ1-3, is GAGVSQSPSNKVTEKGKDVELRCDPISGHTALYWYRQSLGQGLEFLIYFQGNSAPDKSGLPSDRFSAERTGGSVSTLTIQRTQQEDSAVYLCASSLSAGSGNTIYFGEGSWLTVV.

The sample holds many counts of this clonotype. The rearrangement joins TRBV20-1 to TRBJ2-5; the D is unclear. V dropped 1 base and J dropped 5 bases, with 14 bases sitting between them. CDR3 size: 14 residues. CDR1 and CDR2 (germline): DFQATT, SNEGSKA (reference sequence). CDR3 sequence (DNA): TGCAGTGCTAGAGCGCTTCGCAGTTTTGAGACCCAGTACTTC. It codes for CSARALRSFETQYF.

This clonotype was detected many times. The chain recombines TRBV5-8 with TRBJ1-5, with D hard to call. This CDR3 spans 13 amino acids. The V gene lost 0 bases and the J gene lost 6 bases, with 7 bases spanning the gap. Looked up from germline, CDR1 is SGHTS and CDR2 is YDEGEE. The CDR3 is CASSLVPGQPQHF. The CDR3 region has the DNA TGTGCCAGCAGCTTGGTTCCCGGTCAGCCCCAGCATTTT.

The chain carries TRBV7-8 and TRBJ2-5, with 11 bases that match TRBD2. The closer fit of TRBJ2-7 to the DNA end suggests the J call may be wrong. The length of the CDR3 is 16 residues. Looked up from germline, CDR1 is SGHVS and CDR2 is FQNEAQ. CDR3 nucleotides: TGTGCCAGCAGGTTGACCGGGACTAGCGGTACCTACGAGCAGTACTTC. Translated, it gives CASRLTGTSGTYEQYF.

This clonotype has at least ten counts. CDR3 nucleotides: TGTGCCATCAATGACAGGGACTATGGCTACACCTTC. It encodes CAINDRDYGYTF. V gene TRBV10-3 combines with J gene TRBJ1-2; 7 positions match TRBD1. The CDR3 runs 12 residues. Germline V gene lookup returns CDR1 ENHRY and CDR2 SYGVKD. J was trimmed by 3 bases and V by 7 bases; bases with no gene match: 2.

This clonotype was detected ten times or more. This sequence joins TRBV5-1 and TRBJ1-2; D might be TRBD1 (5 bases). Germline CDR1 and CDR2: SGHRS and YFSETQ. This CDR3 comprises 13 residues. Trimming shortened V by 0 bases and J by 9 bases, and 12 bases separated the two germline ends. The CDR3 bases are TGCGCCAGCAGCTTGGATTCAGGGAACAGCTACACCTTC. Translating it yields CASSLDSGNSYTF.

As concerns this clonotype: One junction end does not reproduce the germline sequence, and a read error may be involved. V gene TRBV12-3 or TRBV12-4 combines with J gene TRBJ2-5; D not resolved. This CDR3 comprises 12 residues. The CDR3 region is CVSSTSGETQYF. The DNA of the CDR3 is TGTGTCAGCAGTACCTCAGGAGAGACCCAGTACTTC.

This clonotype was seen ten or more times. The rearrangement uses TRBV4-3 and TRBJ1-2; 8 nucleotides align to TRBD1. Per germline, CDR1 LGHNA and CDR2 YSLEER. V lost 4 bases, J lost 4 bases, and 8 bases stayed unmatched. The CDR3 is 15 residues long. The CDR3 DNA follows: TGCGCCAGCAGCCCCCGGACAGGGACAATCTATGGCTACACCTTC. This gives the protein CASSPRTGTIYGYTF.

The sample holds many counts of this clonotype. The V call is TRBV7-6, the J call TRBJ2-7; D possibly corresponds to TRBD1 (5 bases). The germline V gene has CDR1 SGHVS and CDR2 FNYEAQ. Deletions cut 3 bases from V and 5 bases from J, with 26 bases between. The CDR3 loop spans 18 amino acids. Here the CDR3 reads CASSLDMGCLTCGDEQYF. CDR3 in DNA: TGTGCCAGCAGCTTGGACATGGGGTGTCTTACGTGCGGCGACGAGCAGTACTTC.

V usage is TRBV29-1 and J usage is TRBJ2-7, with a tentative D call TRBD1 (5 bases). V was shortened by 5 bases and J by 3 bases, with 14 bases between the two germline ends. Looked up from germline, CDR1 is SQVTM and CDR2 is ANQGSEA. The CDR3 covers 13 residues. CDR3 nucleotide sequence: TGCAGCGTTAAACAGGCGGCTCTCTACGAGCAGTACTTC. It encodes CSVKQAALYEQYF.

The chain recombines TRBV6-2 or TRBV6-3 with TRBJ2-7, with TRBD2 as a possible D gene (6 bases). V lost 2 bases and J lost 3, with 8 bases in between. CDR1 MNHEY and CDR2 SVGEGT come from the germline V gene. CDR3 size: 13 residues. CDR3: CASSYGLYYEQYF. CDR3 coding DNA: TGTGCCAGCAGTTACGGACTATACTACGAGCAGTACTTC.

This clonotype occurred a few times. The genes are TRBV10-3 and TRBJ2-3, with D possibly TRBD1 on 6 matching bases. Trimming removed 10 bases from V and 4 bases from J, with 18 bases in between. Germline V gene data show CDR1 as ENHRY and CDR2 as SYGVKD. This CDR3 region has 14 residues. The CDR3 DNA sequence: TGTGCCACGCTTGGGGGCTTCGGCCCAGATACGCAGTATTTT. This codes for CATLGGFGPDTQYF.

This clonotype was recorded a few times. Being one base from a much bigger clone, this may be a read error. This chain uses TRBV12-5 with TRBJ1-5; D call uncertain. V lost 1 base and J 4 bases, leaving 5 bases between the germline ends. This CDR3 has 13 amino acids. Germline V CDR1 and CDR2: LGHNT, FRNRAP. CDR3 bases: TGTGCTAGTGGTTTGGATGAGAATCAGCCCCAGCATTTT. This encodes CASGLDENQPQHF.

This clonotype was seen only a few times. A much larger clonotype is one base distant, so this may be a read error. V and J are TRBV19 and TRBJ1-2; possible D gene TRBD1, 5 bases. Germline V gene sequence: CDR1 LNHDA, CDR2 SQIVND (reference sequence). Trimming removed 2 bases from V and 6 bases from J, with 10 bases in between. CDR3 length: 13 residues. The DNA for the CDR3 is TGTGCCAGTAGTATATACAGGACGGATGGCTACACCTTC. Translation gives CASSIYRTDGYTF.

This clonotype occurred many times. CDR3 loop: CASSLVDNTEAFF. The CDR3 DNA reads as TGTGCCAGCAGCTTAGTCGATAACACTGAAGCTTTCTTT. The chain employs TRBV7-2 and TRBJ1-1; no firm D call. V shed 1 base and J shed 2 bases, with 5 bases lying between them. CDR3 length: 13 amino acids. CDR1 is SGHTA, CDR2 FQGNSA, per germline.

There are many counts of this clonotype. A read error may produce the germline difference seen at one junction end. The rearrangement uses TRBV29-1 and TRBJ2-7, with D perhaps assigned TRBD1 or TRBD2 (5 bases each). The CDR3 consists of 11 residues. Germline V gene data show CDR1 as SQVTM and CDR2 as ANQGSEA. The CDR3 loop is CSVEDGAREHF. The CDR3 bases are TGCAGCGTTGAAGATGGGGCCAGGGAGCACTTC.

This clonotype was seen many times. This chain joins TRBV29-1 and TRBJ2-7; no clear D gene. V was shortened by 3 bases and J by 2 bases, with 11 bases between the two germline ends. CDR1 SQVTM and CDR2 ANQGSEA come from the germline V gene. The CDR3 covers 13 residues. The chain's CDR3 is CSVEGTEPYEQYF. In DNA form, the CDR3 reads TGCAGCGTTGAGGGAACGGAACCCTACGAGCAGTACTTC.

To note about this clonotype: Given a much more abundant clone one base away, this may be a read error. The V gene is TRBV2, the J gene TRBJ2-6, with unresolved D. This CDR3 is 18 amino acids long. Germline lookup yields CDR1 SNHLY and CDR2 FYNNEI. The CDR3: CASSGSVAHRSGTNVLTF. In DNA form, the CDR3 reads TGTGCCAGCAGTGGGTCGGTGGCCCACCGCTCTGGGACCAACGTCCTGACTTTC. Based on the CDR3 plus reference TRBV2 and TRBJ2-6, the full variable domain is EPEVTQTPSHQVTQMGQEVILRCVPISNHLYFYWYRQILGQKVEFLVSFYNNEISEKSEIFDDQFSVERPDGSNFTLKIRSTKLEDSAMYFCASSGSVAHRSGTNVLTFGAGSRLTVL.

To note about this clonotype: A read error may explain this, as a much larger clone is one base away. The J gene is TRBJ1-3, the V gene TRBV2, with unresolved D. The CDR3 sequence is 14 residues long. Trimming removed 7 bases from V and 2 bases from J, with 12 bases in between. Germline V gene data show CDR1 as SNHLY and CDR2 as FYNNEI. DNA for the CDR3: TGTGCCAGCACAGGTGTCTACCCTGGAAACACCATATATTTT. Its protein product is CASTGVYPGNTIYF. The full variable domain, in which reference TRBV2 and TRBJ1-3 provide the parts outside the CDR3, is EPEVTQTPSHQVTQMGQEVILRCVPISNHLYFYWYRQILGQKVEFLVSFYNNEISEKSEIFDDQFSVERPDGSNFTLKIRSTKLEDSAMYFCASTGVYPGNTIYFGEGSWLTVV.

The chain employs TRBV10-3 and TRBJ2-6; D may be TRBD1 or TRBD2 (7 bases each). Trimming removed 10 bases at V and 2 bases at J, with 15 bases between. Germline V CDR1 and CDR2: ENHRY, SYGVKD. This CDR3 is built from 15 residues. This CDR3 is CATRGGGTGANVLTF. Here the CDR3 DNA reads TGTGCCACCCGGGGAGGGGGCACTGGGGCCAACGTCCTGACTTTC.

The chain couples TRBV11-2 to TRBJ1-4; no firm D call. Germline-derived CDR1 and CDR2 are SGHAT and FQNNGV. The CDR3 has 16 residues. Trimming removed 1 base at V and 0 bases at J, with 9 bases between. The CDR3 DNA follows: TGTGCCAGCAGCTTAGGCCCGTTCGCAACTAATGAAAAACTGTTTTTT. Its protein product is CASSLGPFATNEKLFF. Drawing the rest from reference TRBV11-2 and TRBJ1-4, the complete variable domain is EAGVAQSPRYKIIEKRQSVAFWCNPISGHATLYWYQQILGQGPKLLIQFQNNGVVDDSQLPKDRFSAERLKGVDSTLKIQPAKLEDSAVYLCASSLGPFATNEKLFFGSGTQLSVL.

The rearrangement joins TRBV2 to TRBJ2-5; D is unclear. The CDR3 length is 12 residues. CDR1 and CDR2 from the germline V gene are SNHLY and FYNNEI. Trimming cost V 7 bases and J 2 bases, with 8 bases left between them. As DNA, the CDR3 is TGTGCCAGCAAAGGCTTTCAAGAGACCCAGTACTTC. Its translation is CASKGFQETQYF.

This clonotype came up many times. CDR3 in DNA: TGTGCCAGCAGTGAAGGAGGGGGGGATGGCTACACCTTC. Translating it yields CASSEGGGDGYTF. V and J are TRBV2 and TRBJ1-2; a weak D match, TRBD1 (6 bases). Germline V gene lookup returns CDR1 SNHLY and CDR2 FYNNEI. With 1 base removed from V and 6 bases from J, the gap between germline ends came to 9 bases. The CDR3 has 13 residues.

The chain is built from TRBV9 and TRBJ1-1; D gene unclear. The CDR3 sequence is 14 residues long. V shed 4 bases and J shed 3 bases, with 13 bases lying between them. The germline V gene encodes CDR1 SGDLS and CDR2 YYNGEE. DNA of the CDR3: TGTGCCAGCAGCCCAGATGAGGCAGACACTGAAGCTTTCTTT. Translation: CASSPDEADTEAFF.

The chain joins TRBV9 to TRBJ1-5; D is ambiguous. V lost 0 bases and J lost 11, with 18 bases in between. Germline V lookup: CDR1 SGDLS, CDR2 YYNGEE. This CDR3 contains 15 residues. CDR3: CASSVGSGVWETQHF. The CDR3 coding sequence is TGTGCCAGCAGCGTAGGCAGCGGGGTTTGGGAGACCCAGCATTTT.